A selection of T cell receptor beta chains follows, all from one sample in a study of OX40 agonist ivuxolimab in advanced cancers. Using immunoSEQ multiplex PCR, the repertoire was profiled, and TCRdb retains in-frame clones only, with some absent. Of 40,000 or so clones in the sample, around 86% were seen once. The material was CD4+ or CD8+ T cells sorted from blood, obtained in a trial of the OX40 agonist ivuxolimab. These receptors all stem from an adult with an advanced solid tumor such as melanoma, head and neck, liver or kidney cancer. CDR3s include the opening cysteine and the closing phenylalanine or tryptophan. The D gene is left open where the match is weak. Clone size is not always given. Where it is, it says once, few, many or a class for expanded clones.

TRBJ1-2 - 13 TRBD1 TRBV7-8 CASSQQGDYGYTF TGTGCCAGCAGTCAACAGGGGGACTATGGCTACACCTTC
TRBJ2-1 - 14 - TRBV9 CASSAGAAGNEQFF TGTGCCAGCAGCGCCGGGGCCGCGGGGAATGAGCAGTTCTTC
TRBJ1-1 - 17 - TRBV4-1 CASSQESNSWLNTEAFF TGCGCCAGCAGCCAAGAGAGCAACAGTTGGTTGAACACTGAAGCTTTCTTT
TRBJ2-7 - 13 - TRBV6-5 CASSLIGPHGQYF TGTGCCAGCAGTCTAATCGGGCCTCACGGGCAGTACTTC
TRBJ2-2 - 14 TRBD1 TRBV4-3 CASSRDRGGGELFF TGCGCCAGCAGCCGCGACAGGGGGGGCGGGGAGCTGTTTTTT
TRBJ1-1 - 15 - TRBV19 CATHTRGNLNTEAFF TGTGCCACCCATACGAGGGGCAACCTGAACACTGAAGCTTTCTTT
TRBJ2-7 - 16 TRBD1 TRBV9 CASSVGTGQGSYEQYF TGTGCCAGCAGCGTAGGCACGGGACAGGGATCCTACGAGCAGTACTTC
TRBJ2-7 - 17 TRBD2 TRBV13 CASSLTSGGSMAYEQYF TGTGCCAGCAGCTTGACTAGCGGGGGATCTATGGCCTACGAGCAGTACTTC
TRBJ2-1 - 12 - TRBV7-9 CASSFTGHEQFF TGTGCCAGCAGCTTCACAGGGCATGAGCAGTTCTTC
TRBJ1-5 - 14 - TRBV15 CATSWSGSNQPQHF TGTGCCACCAGCTGGTCTGGGAGCAATCAGCCCCAGCATTTT
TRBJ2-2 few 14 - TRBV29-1 CSVERSQTTGELFF TGCAGCGTTGAAAGGAGCCAAACCACCGGGGAGCTGTTTTTT
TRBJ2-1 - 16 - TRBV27 CASSALAGGSGNEQFF TGTGCCAGCAGTGCCCTGGCGGGCGGGTCGGGTAATGAGCAGTTCTTC
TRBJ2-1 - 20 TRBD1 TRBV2 CASSVLEGWGPQRQGNEQFF TGTGCCAGCAGTGTCCTAGAGGGATGGGGCCCTCAAAGACAGGGAAATGAGCAGTTCTTC
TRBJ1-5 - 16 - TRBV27 CASSPRTDRSNQPQHF TGTGCCAGCAGTCCCAGGACAGATAGAAGCAATCAGCCCCAGCATTTT
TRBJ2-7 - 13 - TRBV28 CASSPQGASEQYF TGTGCCAGCAGCCCACAGGGTGCAAGCGAGCAGTACTTC
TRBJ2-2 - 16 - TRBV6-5 CASSYGGTDNTGELFF TGTGCCAGCAGTTACGGCGGGACGGATAACACCGGGGAGCTGTTTTTT
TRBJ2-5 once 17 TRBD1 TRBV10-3 CAISEPGRQGVGETQYF TGTGCCATCAGTGAGCCCGGTCGACAGGGGGTTGGAGAGACCCAGTACTTC
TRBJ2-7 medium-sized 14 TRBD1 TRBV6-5 CASSYGGQGYEQYF TGTGCCAGCAGTTACGGGGGACAGGGCTACGAGCAGTACTTC
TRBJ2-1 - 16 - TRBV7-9 CASSSDSKSSYNEQFF TGTGCCAGCAGCTCTGACAGCAAGAGCTCCTACAATGAGCAGTTCTTC
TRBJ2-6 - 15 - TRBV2 CASTRGISGANVLTF TGTGCCAGCACAAGGGGGATCTCTGGGGCCAACGTCCTGACTTTC
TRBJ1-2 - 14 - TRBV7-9 CASSPPRGRLGYTF TGTGCCAGCAGCCCCCCCCGGGGGCGCCTTGGCTACACCTTC
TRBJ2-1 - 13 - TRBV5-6 CASSSFDPDEQFF TGTGCCAGCAGCTCTTTTGACCCCGATGAGCAGTTCTTC
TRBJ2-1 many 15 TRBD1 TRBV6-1 CASSDSGTGFNEQFF TGTGCCAGCAGCGACTCGGGGACAGGGTTCAATGAGCAGTTCTTC
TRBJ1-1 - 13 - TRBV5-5 CASSPPAAAEAFF TGTGCCAGCAGCCCGCCGGCGGCAGCAGAAGCTTTCTTT
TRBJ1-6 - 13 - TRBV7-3 CASRAGSNSPLHF TGTGCCAGCAGGGCGGGTAGCAATTCACCCCTCCACTTT
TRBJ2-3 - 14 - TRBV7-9 CATRGGLGTDTQYF TGTGCCACACGCGGCGGTTTAGGAACAGATACGCAGTATTTT
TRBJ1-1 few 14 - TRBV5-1 CASNLLPEGAEAFF TGCGCCAGCAACCTACTTCCCGAGGGAGCTGAAGCTTTCTTT
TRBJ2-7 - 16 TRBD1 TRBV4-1 CASSYHPTGGHYEQYF TGCGCCAGCAGCTACCACCCGACAGGGGGCCATTACGAGCAGTACTTC
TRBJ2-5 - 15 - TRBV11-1 CASSLFGGEGATQYF TGTGCCAGCAGCTTATTCGGCGGGGAGGGGGCGACCCAGTACTTC
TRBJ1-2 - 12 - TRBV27 CASRGLGYGYTF TGTGCCAGCCGGGGGTTAGGCTATGGCTACACCTTC
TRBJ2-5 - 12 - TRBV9 CASSGRTETQYF TGTGCCAGCAGCGGACGGACAGAGACCCAGTACTTC
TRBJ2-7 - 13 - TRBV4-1 CASSPRRGDEQYF TGCGCCAGCAGCCCGAGAAGGGGAGACGAGCAGTACTTC
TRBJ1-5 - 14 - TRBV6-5 CASSYSKSGQPQHF TGTGCCAGCAGTTACTCGAAAAGTGGGCAGCCCCAGCATTTT
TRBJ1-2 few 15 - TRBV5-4 CASSTTPGQTYGYTF TGTGCCAGCAGCACCACACCGGGACAAACCTATGGCTACACCTTC
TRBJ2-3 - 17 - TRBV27 CASSLLVESSSTDTQYF TGTGCCAGCAGTTTACTGGTTGAGAGTTCTAGCACAGATACGCAGTATTTT
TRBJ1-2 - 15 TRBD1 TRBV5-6 CASSWRRQGAYGYTF TGTGCCAGCAGCTGGCGGAGACAGGGAGCCTATGGCTACACCTTC
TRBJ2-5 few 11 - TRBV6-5 CASSYSETQYF TGTGCCAGCAGTTACTCTGAGACCCAGTACTTC
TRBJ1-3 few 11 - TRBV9 CASSVGGRVTF TGTGCCAGCAGCGTAGGTGGCAGGGTTACGTTT
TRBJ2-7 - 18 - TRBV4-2 CASSQDLRLIGGRSEQYF TGTGCCAGCAGCCAAGATCTTCGGCTTATCGGAGGGAGGAGCGAGCAGTACTTC
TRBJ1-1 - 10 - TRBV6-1 CASSEALAFF TGTGCCAGCAGTGAAGCCCTAGCTTTCTTT
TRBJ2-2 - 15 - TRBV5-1 CASSFRGLNTGELFF TGCGCCAGCAGCTTCCGGGGGCTGAACACCGGGGAGCTGTTTTTT
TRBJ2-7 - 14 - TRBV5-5 CASSLGLEPSEQYF TGTGCCAGCAGCTTGGGACTAGAGCCTAGCGAGCAGTACTTC